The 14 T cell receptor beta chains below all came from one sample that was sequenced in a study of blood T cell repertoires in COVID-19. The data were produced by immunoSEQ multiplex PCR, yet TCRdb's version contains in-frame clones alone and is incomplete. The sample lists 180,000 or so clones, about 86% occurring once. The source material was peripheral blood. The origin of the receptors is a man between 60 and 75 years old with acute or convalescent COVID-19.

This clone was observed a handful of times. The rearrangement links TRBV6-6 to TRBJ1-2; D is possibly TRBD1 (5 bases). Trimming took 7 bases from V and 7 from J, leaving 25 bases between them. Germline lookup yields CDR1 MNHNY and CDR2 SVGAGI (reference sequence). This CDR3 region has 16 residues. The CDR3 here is CASKTAKRGLVGGYTF. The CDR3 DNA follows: TGTGCCAGCAAGACGGCAAAGCGGGGGTTAGTGGGTGGCTACACCTTC.

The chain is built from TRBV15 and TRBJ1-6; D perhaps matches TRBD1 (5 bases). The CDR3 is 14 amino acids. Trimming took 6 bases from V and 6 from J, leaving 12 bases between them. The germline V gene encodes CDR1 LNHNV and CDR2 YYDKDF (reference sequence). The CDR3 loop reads CATSEAGLNSPLHF. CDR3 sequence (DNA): TGTGCCACCAGTGAGGCAGGGCTTAATTCACCCCTCCACTTT.

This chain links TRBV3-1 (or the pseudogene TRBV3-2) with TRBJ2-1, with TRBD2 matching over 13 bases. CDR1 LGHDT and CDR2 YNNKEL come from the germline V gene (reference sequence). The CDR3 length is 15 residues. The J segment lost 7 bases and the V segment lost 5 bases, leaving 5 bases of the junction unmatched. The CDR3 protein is CASSSRLAGGNEQFF. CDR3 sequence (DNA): TGTGCCAGCAGCTCACGACTAGCGGGAGGAAATGAGCAGTTCTTC.

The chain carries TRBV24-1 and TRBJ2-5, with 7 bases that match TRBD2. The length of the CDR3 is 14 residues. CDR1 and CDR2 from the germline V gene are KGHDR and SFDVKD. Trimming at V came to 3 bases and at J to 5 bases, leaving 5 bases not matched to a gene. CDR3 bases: TGTGCCACCAGTGATCCCCCCGGGGGGGAGACCCAGTACTTC. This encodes CATSDPPGGETQYF.

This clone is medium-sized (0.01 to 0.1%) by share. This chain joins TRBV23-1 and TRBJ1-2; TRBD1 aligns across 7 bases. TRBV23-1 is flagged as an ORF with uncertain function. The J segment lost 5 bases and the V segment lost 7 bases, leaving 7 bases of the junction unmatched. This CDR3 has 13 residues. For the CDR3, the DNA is TGCGCCAGCACCCGACAGGGACCTTATGGCTACACCTTC. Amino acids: CASTRQGPYGYTF.

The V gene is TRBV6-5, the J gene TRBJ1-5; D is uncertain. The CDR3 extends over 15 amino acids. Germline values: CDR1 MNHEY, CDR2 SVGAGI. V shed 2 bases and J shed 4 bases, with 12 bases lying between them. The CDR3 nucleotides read TGTGCCAGCAGTTACGATGGGTCGGGTAATCAGCCCCAGCATTTT. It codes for CASSYDGSGNQPQHF.

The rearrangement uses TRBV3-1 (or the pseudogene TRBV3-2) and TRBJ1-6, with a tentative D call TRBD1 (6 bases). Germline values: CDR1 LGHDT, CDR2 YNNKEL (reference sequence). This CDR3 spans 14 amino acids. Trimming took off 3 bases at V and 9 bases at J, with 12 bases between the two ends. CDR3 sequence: CASSQGGLGSPLHF. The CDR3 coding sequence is TGTGCCAGCAGCCAGGGGGGGCTCGGTTCACCCCTCCACTTT.

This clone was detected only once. The CDR3 loop is CASSPDREVEAFF. The CDR3 DNA follows: TGTGCCAGCTCCCCGGACAGGGAAGTAGAAGCTTTCTTT. The rearrangement links TRBV18 to TRBJ1-1; 8 positions match TRBD1. V lost 6 bases and J lost 8; bases outside the gene matches: 8. The CDR3 spans 13 residues. Germline loops: CDR1 KGHSH, CDR2 LQKENI.

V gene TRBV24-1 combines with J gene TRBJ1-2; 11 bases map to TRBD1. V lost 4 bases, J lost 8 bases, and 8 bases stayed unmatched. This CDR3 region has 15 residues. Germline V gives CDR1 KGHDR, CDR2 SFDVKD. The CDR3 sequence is CATSEGQGVFRGYTF. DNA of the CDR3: TGTGCCACCAGTGAGGGACAGGGGGTGTTTCGGGGCTACACCTTC.

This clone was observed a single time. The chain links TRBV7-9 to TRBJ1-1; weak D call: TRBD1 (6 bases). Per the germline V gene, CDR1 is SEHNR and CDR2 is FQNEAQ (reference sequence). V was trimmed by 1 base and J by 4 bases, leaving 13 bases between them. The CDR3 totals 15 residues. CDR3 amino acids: CASSLVLGAGTEAFF. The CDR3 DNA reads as TGTGCCAGCAGCTTAGTTCTGGGGGCAGGCACTGAAGCTTTCTTT.

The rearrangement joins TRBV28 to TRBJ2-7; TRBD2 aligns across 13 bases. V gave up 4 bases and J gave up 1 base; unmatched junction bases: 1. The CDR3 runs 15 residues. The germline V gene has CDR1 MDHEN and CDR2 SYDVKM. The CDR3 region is CASSSGLAGSYEQYF. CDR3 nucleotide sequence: TGTGCCAGCAGTTCGGGACTAGCGGGATCCTACGAGCAGTACTTC.

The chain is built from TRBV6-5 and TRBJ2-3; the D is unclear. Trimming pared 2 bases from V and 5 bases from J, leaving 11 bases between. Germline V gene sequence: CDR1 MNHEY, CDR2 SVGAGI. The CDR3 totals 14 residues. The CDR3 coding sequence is TGTGCCAGCAGTTACGGGCCTTACGTAGATACGCAGTATTTT. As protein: CASSYGPYVDTQYF.

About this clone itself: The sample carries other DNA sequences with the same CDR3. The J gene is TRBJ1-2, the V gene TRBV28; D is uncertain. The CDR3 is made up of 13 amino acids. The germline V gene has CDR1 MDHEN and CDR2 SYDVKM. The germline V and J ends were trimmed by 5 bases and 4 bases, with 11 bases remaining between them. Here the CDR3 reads CASSPPGSYGYTF. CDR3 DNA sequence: TGTGCCAGCAGTCCCCCGGGGAGCTATGGCTACACCTTC.

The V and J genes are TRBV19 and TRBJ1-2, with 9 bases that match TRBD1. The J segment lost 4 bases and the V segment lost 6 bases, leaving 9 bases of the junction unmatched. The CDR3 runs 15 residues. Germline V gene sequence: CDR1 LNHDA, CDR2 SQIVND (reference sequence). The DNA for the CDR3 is TGTGCCAGTAGGGGACAGGGAGAGGCTATCTATGGCTACACCTTC. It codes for CASRGQGEAIYGYTF.